The clone carrying this TCR beta chain has more than one count but fewer than ten. Its antigen is as yet unknown. Germline V CDR1 and CDR2: SGHTA, FQGNSA. The CDR3 sequence is 16 residues long. V was trimmed by 11 bases and J by 1 base, leaving 20 bases between them. Researchers used 5'RACE with constant-segment primers to make TCR alpha and TCR beta cDNA libraries that carry sample barcodes and UMIs. Via MiXCR, TCRdb re-called the 5' RACE reads, giving one row per CDR3 protein. The sample carries 250,000 to 350,000 distinct CDR3 sequences, around 16% recorded once. The data are from a study of T-cell memory formation after mild COVID-19. Study background: Across donors, TCR clusters were largely donor specific. Study results and caveats: Whereas later expanders leaned CD4+, clones contracting day 15 to 85 showed a balanced CD4/CD8 makeup. Shrinking CD4+ clones were chiefly CM and EM; CD8+ ones were chiefly EMRA.

The V gene is TRBV7-2, the J gene TRBJ2-2; the D gene is possibly TRBD2 (7 bases). This clonotype originated in a man between 18 and 29 years old who had mild COVID-19 (a few samples of this study predate the infection). Cell type and time point are not known. Sequencing input: PBMCs or a T cell subset sorted from them (not recorded which). The CDR3 protein is CASLRRGGLNTGELFF. In nucleotides, the CDR3 is TGTGCCTCCCTGCGGAGGGGGGGATTGAACACCGGGGAGCTGTTTTTT.